The 13 T cell receptor beta chains in this list originate from one sample, sequenced in a study of shared clonotypes between healthy human individuals. Clones were sequenced by immunoSEQ multiplex PCR, and TCRdb holds only the in-frame ones, with some missing. The sample holds under 2.5 million clones; 85% to 95% are singletons and the top ten take around 0.38%. Source material: naive CD4+ T cells from PBMCs. Described subset: CD45RA+ positively selected. These receptors were taken from a man aged 18 to 29 in good health. Some clones in this sample may be carry-over from other donors' samples.

The chain couples TRBV27 to TRBJ1-4; no firm D call. The V end was cut by 6 bases, the J end by 4 bases, with 12 bases between. Looked up from germline, CDR1 is MNHEY and CDR2 is SMNVEV (reference sequence). This CDR3 has 14 amino acids. The CDR3 reads CASRRVRSNEKLFF. The CDR3 bases are TGTGCCAGCAGAAGGGTTCGGAGTAATGAAAAACTGTTTTTT.

Of note for this clone: This sample includes further DNA sequences coding for the same CDR3. This chain's CDR3 is CASSLLSGNTIYF. The CDR3 nucleotides read TGTGCCAGCAGTTTACTATCTGGAAACACCATATATTTT. V and J are TRBV28 and TRBJ1-3; D not resolved. Germline lookup yields CDR1 MDHEN and CDR2 SYDVKM. This CDR3 has 13 amino acids. V was clipped by 2 bases and J by 1 base, with 3 bases between them.

V and J are TRBV5-1 and TRBJ2-5; no reliable D call. CDR1 and CDR2 from the germline V gene are SGHRS and YFSETQ. This CDR3 is 15 amino acids long. V lost 0 bases and J 0 bases, leaving 9 bases between the germline ends. The CDR3 sequence: CASSLVGADQETQYF. DNA of the CDR3: TGCGCCAGCAGCTTGGTAGGAGCTGACCAAGAGACCCAGTACTTC.

V is TRBV2 and J is TRBJ1-1, with 9 bases matching TRBD1. CDR3 length: 15 amino acids. V was pared by 11 bases and J by 0 bases, with 10 bases of the junction left unmatched. Germline V gene sequence: CDR1 SNHLY, CDR2 FYNNEI. The CDR3 sequence: CAAMDRGFVNTEAFF. The CDR3 bases are TGTGCCGCCATGGACAGGGGTTTTGTGAACACTGAAGCTTTCTTT. Filled out from reference TRBV2 and TRBJ1-1, the complete variable domain reads EPEVTQTPSHQVTQMGQEVILRCVPISNHLYFYWYRQILGQKVEFLVSFYNNEISEKSEIFDDQFSVERPDGSNFTLKIRSTKLEDSAMYFCAAMDRGFVNTEAFFGQGTRLTVV.

The chain has TRBV28 and TRBJ2-3; D may match TRBD1 or TRBD2 (6 bases each). The CDR3 length is 15 residues. The V end lost 2 bases, the J end lost 2 bases, and 11 bases lay between the germline ends. Germline V lookup: CDR1 MDHEN, CDR2 SYDVKM. CDR3 sequence: CASSLRGPPTDTQYF. CDR3 bases: TGTGCCAGCAGTTTACGGGGGCCCCCCACAGATACGCAGTATTTT.

V and J are TRBV30 and TRBJ2-2; D could derive from TRBD1 or TRBD2 (7 bases each). The CDR3 sequence is 15 residues long. V dropped 5 bases and J dropped 5 bases, with 18 bases sitting between them. Germline V gene data show CDR1 as GTSNPN and CDR2 as SVGIG (reference sequence). For the CDR3, the DNA is TGTGCCTGGGTCTTGACAGGGAGGGATACCGGGGAGCTGTTTTTT. It encodes CAWVLTGRDTGELFF.

V and J are TRBV19 and TRBJ2-5; 11 nucleotides match TRBD2. Germline values: CDR1 LNHDA, CDR2 SQIVND (reference sequence). V lost 6 bases, J lost 5 bases, and 8 bases stayed unmatched. CDR3 length equals 15 residues. CDR3 residues: CASRETSGKWETQYF. The CDR3 nucleotides are TGTGCCAGTAGGGAGACTAGCGGGAAATGGGAGACCCAGTACTTC. Looking up the rest from reference TRBV19 and TRBJ2-5 gives the full variable domain: DGGITQSPKYLFRKEGQNVTLSCEQNLNHDAMYWYRQDPGQGLRLIYYSQIVNDFQKGDIAEGYSVSREKKESFPLTVTSAQKNPTAFYLCASRETSGKWETQYFGPGTRLLVL.

This clone has a single count. The CDR3 DNA is TGTGCCATCGAACGCCGACAGGGCGAATGGGAAGCTTTCTTT. This encodes CAIERRQGEWEAFF. The chain combines TRBV7-2 with TRBJ1-1; TRBD1 matches at 7 bases. V lost 10 bases, J lost 8 bases, and 16 bases stayed unmatched. Per the germline V gene, CDR1 is SGHTA and CDR2 is FQGNSA. The CDR3 extends over 14 amino acids.

This clone was recorded once. The J gene is TRBJ2-2, the V gene TRBV14; D is undetermined. Trimming shortened V by 0 bases and J by 8 bases, and 10 bases separated the two germline ends. From germline, CDR1 is SGHDN and CDR2 FVKESK. The CDR3 runs to 14 residues. CDR3 nucleotide sequence: TGTGCCAGCAGCCAAGATCGTGATAGGGGGGAGCTGTTTTTT. Protein: CASSQDRDRGELFF.

The V gene is TRBV5-1, the J gene TRBJ1-1; D gene ambiguous. The CDR3 totals 14 residues. V lost 2 bases and J 7 bases, leaving 15 bases between the germline ends. Germline lookup yields CDR1 SGHRS and CDR2 YFSETQ. The CDR3 DNA follows: TGCGCCAGCAGCTTAACCCTACCAGCGTATGAAGCTTTCTTT. This sequence encodes CASSLTLPAYEAFF.

The chain joins TRBV29-1 to TRBJ2-7; D gene uncertain. V lost 7 bases and J 2 bases, leaving 18 bases between the germline ends. CDR3 length: 14 residues. Germline V CDR1 and CDR2: SQVTM, ANQGSEA. Written as DNA, the CDR3 is TGCAGCGCCGCCATTGCTTCCGGCCCCTACGAGCAGTACTTC. Its translation is CSAAIASGPYEQYF.

The V and J genes are TRBV7-3 and TRBJ2-3, with a weak D call TRBD2 (7 bases). Germline V gene sequence: CDR1 SGHTA, CDR2 FQGTGA. This CDR3 contains 14 residues. Between the trimmed V and J ends, which lost 5 bases and 11 bases, there was a span of 20 bases. This CDR3 reads CASSPGLRGNGQYF. The CDR3 region has the DNA TGTGCCAGCAGCCCGGGACTAAGGGGGAATGGGCAGTATTTT.

The rearrangement links TRBV5-1 to TRBJ2-5, with 12 bases aligning to TRBD2. CDR3 length equals 15 residues. Germline-derived CDR1 and CDR2 are SGHRS and YFSETQ. With 2 bases clipped from V and 5 bases from J, the junction kept 4 bases outside the gene matches. CDR3 loop: CASSFLGTSGETQYF. In DNA, the CDR3 is TGCGCCAGCAGCTTCCTCGGGACTAGCGGGGAGACCCAGTACTTC.